The clone carrying this T cell receptor (beta chain) was found a few times. Time point: persistent/refractory GD, antithyroid drugs over 5 years with positive TRAb. With RNA extracted from PBMCs as input, the TCR library was made. The data belong to a study of regulatory T cells in long-lasting Graves disease. The authors built TCR beta libraries using iRepertoire HTBI primers and Arm-PCR of CDR3 regions. One entry per CDR3 protein, called by TCRdb with MiXCR from the multiplex PCR reads. The table lists about 310,000 distinct CDR3 sequences, approximately 20% of them singletons. The CDR3 covers 15 residues. Germline CDR1 is GTSNPN and CDR2 is SVGIG (reference sequence). V lost 1 base to trimming and J lost 10 bases; unmatched junction nucleotides: 9.

The source is a female donor with Graves disease. The V call is TRBV30, the J call TRBJ1-6; TRBD1 agrees at 8 bases. Sequencing was performed on peripheral blood mononuclear cells (PBMCs), taken when the disease was refractory, from a patient treated with antithyroid drugs. The CDR3 sequence is CAWSEHRGWGSPLHF. The DNA of the CDR3 is TGTGCCTGGAGTGAACACAGGGGGTGGGGGTCACCCCTCCACTTT.